This TCR beta chain was observed in a study of blood T cell repertoires in COVID-19. Across the whole study: T cells, B-cell-depleted T cells, or PBMCs supplied cDNA or gDNA.

The CDR3 has 18 amino acids. Trimming took 4 bases from V and 2 from J, leaving 23 bases between them. Germline V gene lookup returns CDR1 SGHRS and CDR2 YFSETQ. Sequenced by immunoSEQ multiplex PCR; TCRdb stores in-frame clones only, minus some. The table has more than 60,000 clones, roughly 70% seen once. The gene calls are TRBV5-1 and TRBJ2-3; TRBD2 might be the D (6 bases). The TCR originated in a human donor with acute or convalescent COVID-19. The donor label of this sample is uncertain. Sequencing used peripheral blood. CDR3 residues: CASSGQLASALSTDTQYF. The DNA for the CDR3 is TGCGCCAGCAGCGGACAACTCGCTAGCGCACTATCCACAGATACGCAGTATTTT.